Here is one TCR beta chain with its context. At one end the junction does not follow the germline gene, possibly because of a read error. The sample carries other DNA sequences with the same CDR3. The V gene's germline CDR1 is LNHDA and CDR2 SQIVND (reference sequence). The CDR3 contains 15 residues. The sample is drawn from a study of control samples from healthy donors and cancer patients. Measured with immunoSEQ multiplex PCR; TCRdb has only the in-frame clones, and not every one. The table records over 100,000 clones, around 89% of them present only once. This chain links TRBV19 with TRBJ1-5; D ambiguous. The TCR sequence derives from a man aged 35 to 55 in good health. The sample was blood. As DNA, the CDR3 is TGTGCCAGCAGTATAGCGAGGGTAGGCAATCAGCCCCAGCATTTT. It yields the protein CASSIARVGNQPQHF.